These 23 T cell receptor beta chains were all obtained from the same sample, sequenced in a study of blood T cell repertoires in COVID-19. Profiled with immunoSEQ multiplex PCR; TCRdb holds only in-frame clones, not every one. The profile shows 360,000 or so clones, roughly 90% of them singletons. The sample taken for sequencing was PBMCs or T cells enriched from blood (not recorded which). Receptor source: a woman in her twenties or thirties who had been exposed to COVID-19.

V gene TRBV28 combines with J gene TRBJ1-1; TRBD1 aligns across 7 bases. The CDR3 covers 16 residues. CDR1 is MDHEN and CDR2 is SYDVKM in the germline V gene. Trimming cost V 4 bases and J 0 bases; bases outside gene matches: 8. CDR3 DNA: TGTGCCAGCAGTTCGGCAGGGGGGACGATGAACACTGAAGCTTTCTTT. Translating gives CASSSAGGTMNTEAFF.

The gene calls are TRBV28 and TRBJ1-3; possible D gene TRBD1, 6 bases. CDR1 MDHEN and CDR2 SYDVKM come from the germline V gene. V lost 7 bases, J lost 0 bases, and 13 bases lay in between. The CDR3 covers 15 residues. CDR3: CASIRGALSGNTIYF. The CDR3 coding sequence is TGTGCCAGCATCCGGGGGGCCCTCTCTGGAAACACCATATATTTT. Filled out from reference TRBV28 and TRBJ1-3, the complete variable domain reads DVKVTQSSRYLVKRTGEKVFLECVQDMDHENMFWYRQDPGLGLRLIYFSYDVKMKEKGDIPEGYSVSREKKERFSLILESASTNQTSMYLCASIRGALSGNTIYFGEGSWLTVV.

The chain combines TRBV10-3 with TRBJ2-7; 9 bases align to TRBD2. J lost 4 bases, V lost 1 base, and 5 bases had no gene match. Germline V gives CDR1 ENHRY, CDR2 SYGVKD. The length of the CDR3 is 15 residues. In DNA, the CDR3 is TGTGCCATCAGTGAGTTAGGACTAGCGTTATACGAGCAGTACTTC. It yields the protein CAISELGLALYEQYF.

The table lists this clone with a count of one. The chain employs TRBV28 and TRBJ2-2, with 9 nucleotides matching TRBD2. The V segment lost 6 bases and the J segment 4 bases; nucleotides outside the gene matches: 6. There are 15 residues in the CDR3. Germline values: CDR1 MDHEN, CDR2 SYDVKM. In DNA form, the CDR3 reads TGTGCCAGCAGCGTTAGCGGGAGTGGCACCGGGGAGCTGTTTTTT. As protein: CASSVSGSGTGELFF.

The rearrangement links TRBV18 to TRBJ1-2, with D hard to call. CDR3 length: 12 amino acids. Trimming cost V 5 bases and J 3 bases, with 7 bases left between them. Germline lookup yields CDR1 KGHSH and CDR2 LQKENI. The CDR3 region has the DNA TGTGCCAGCTCAGTCATAGACTATGGCTACACCTTC. Protein sequence: CASSVIDYGYTF.

V and J are TRBV2 and TRBJ1-1; the D is unclear. Trimming stripped 6 bases from V and 0 bases from J, with 8 bases between. The CDR3 totals 13 residues. CDR1 and CDR2 (germline): SNHLY, FYNNEI. The CDR3 DNA follows: TGTGCCAGCAGGGCAATCATGAACACTGAAGCTTTCTTT. Protein sequence: CASRAIMNTEAFF. Filled out from reference TRBV2 and TRBJ1-1, the complete variable domain reads EPEVTQTPSHQVTQMGQEVILRCVPISNHLYFYWYRQILGQKVEFLVSFYNNEISEKSEIFDDQFSVERPDGSNFTLKIRSTKLEDSAMYFCASRAIMNTEAFFGQGTRLTVV.

This clone showed up just once. The chain combines TRBV7-3 with TRBJ2-3, with 9 bases aligning to TRBD2. The V gene end was trimmed by 2 bases and the J gene end by 6 bases; junction bases not matched to a gene: 3. CDR3 size: 14 residues. CDR1 and CDR2 (germline): SGHTA, FQGTGA. The CDR3 reads CASSLLAGTDTQYF. The CDR3 coding sequence is TGTGCCAGCAGCTTACTAGCGGGAACGGATACGCAGTATTTT.

This clone has a single count. V gene TRBV27 combines with J gene TRBJ2-7, with TRBD1 identical over 9 bases. Germline CDR1 reads MNHEY; CDR2 reads SMNVEV (reference sequence). The CDR3 extends over 14 amino acids. After removal of 4 bases from V and 10 bases from J, the junction contained 11 bases not matched to a gene. The CDR3 coding sequence is TGTGCCAGCAGTTCGTGGGACAGGGTGGCCCTCCAGTACTTC. Protein: CASSSWDRVALQYF.

This sequence joins TRBV7-3 and TRBJ2-6; possibly TRBD2 for D (6 bases). Germline-derived CDR1 and CDR2 are SGHTA and FQGTGA. The CDR3 is made up of 17 amino acids. The V end lost 5 bases, the J end lost 0 bases, and 14 bases lay between the germline ends. The CDR3 spells CASSTGLDLSGANVLTF. CDR3 DNA: TGTGCCAGCAGCACGGGACTCGACCTCTCTGGGGCCAACGTCCTGACTTTC.

The CDR3 DNA sequence: TGTGCCAGCAGCACCGGTCCGAACACTGAAGCTTTCTTT. Encoded protein: CASSTGPNTEAFF. This rearrangement joins TRBV7-3 to TRBJ1-1; no definite D call. V lost 5 bases to trimming and J lost 1 base, with 8 bases between them. CDR1 and CDR2 (germline): SGHTA, FQGTGA. The CDR3 covers 13 residues.

As regards this clone: Other DNA sequences of this sample code for an identical CDR3. The chain is built from TRBV7-9 and TRBJ1-1, with 7 bases fitting TRBD1. CDR3 size: 14 residues. Trimming cost V 1 base and J 1 base; bases outside gene matches: 0. Germline CDR1 reads SEHNR; CDR2 reads FQNEAQ (reference sequence). The CDR3 DNA follows: TGTGCCAGCAGCTTAGGACAGGGGAACACTGAAGCTTTCTTT. It specifies CASSLGQGNTEAFF.

The V call is TRBV2, the J call TRBJ2-1, with TRBD1 matching 9 bases. The CDR3 spans 15 residues. Losses at the gene ends were 2 bases for V and 8 bases for J; bases not matched to a gene: 7. Germline V gene data show CDR1 as SNHLY and CDR2 as FYNNEI. In nucleotides, the CDR3 is TGTGCCAGCAGTGAATCTGGGACAGGGTGGGATGAGCAGTTCTTC. This codes for CASSESGTGWDEQFF.

J is TRBJ1-4 and V is TRBV19; 10 nucleotides agree with TRBD1. J was trimmed by 3 bases and V by 9 bases; bases with no gene match: 7. From germline, CDR1 is LNHDA and CDR2 SQIVND (reference sequence). The CDR3 runs 15 residues. CDR3 nucleotides: TGTGCCAGCAGTGACAGGGGGCTGGCTAATGAAAAACTGTTTTTT. This translates into CASSDRGLANEKLFF.

The chain joins TRBV9 to TRBJ2-2, with TRBD2 matching 8 bases. The ends lost 4 bases at V and 0 bases at J; junction bases unmatched: 2. Germline loops: CDR1 SGDLS, CDR2 YYNGEE. CDR3 size: 15 residues. The CDR3 loop is CASSSSGSNTGELFF. The CDR3 region has the DNA TGTGCCAGCAGCTCTAGCGGGTCGAACACCGGGGAGCTGTTTTTT.

This clone is medium-sized by share. The chain employs TRBV7-8 and TRBJ2-1; D not certain. V lost 2 bases to trimming and J lost 8 bases, with 13 bases between them. The CDR3 runs 14 residues. Per germline, CDR1 SGHVS and CDR2 FQNEAQ. As DNA, the CDR3 is TGTGCCAGCAGCTTATTTACGGCCCGGGATGAGCAGTTCTTC. Translation: CASSLFTARDEQFF.

The table lists this clone with a count of one. The chain couples TRBV28 to TRBJ1-6, with TRBD1 identical over 7 bases. CDR1 and CDR2 from the germline V gene are MDHEN and SYDVKM. V was clipped by 5 bases and J by 14 bases; unmatched bases: 15. The CDR3 length is 15 residues. The DNA for the CDR3 is TGTGCCAGCAGTCTCGCTGGACAGGCCCTTGGTACCCTCCACTTT. This codes for CASSLAGQALGTLHF.

The chain employs TRBV18 and TRBJ1-2, with D perhaps matching TRBD1 (5 bases). V was cut by 5 bases and J by 2 bases, with 15 bases left in between. CDR1 is KGHSH, CDR2 LQKENI, per germline. CDR3 length equals 15 residues. CDR3 sequence reads: CASSNTADRNYGYTF. Here the CDR3 DNA reads TGTGCCAGCTCAAACACCGCCGACAGAAACTATGGCTACACCTTC.

This clone has only one observation. The chain recombines TRBV27 with TRBJ1-2; 8 bases agree with TRBD1. Trimming cost V 5 bases and J 8 bases; bases outside gene matches: 4. The germline V gene encodes CDR1 MNHEY and CDR2 SMNVEV (reference sequence). CDR3 length equals 12 residues. This CDR3 is CASSPGQGGYTF. The CDR3, as DNA: TGTGCCAGCAGTCCCGGACAGGGCGGCTACACCTTC.

The V gene is TRBV10-3, the J gene TRBJ1-2; D ambiguous. The germline gives CDR1 ENHRY, CDR2 SYGVKD. This CDR3 is 15 amino acids long. V lost 0 bases, J lost 4 bases, and 12 bases lay in between. CDR3: CAISESGDVRYGYTF. The CDR3 DNA is TGTGCCATCAGTGAGTCGGGAGATGTACGCTATGGCTACACCTTC.

The V call is TRBV5-1, the J call TRBJ2-2; 13 positions agree with TRBD2. The V gene's germline CDR1 is SGHRS and CDR2 YFSETQ. This CDR3 comprises 20 residues. V was clipped by 0 bases and J by 5 bases; unmatched bases: 13. CDR3 residues: CASSLAELTSGRLGTGELFF. The CDR3, as DNA: TGCGCCAGCAGCTTGGCCGAACTGACTAGCGGGAGGCTGGGGACCGGGGAGCTGTTTTTT.

The chain is built from TRBV28 and TRBJ2-7; D gene unclear. Trimming took off 7 bases at V and 0 bases at J, with 16 bases between the two ends. CDR1 and CDR2 from the germline V gene are MDHEN and SYDVKM. The CDR3 runs to 15 residues. CDR3 DNA: TGTGCCAGCACCCCCCCAGGCGCCCTCTCCTACGAGCAGTACTTC. Protein product: CASTPPGALSYEQYF.

V and J are TRBV30 and TRBJ1-2; 11 bases are a match to TRBD1. With V trimmed by 3 bases and J by 2 bases, 5 bases remained unmatched. There are 15 residues in the CDR3. Per the germline V gene, CDR1 is GTSNPN and CDR2 is SVGIG (reference sequence). The CDR3 sequence: CAWRSRTGGNYGYTF. The CDR3 region has the DNA TGTGCCTGGAGGTCCCGGACAGGGGGCAACTATGGCTACACCTTC. Full variable domain (rest looked up from reference TRBV30 and TRBJ1-2): SQTIHQWPATLVQPVGSPLSLECTVEGTSNPNLYWYRQAAGRGLQLLFYSVGIGQISSEVPQNLSASRPQDRQFILSSKKLLLSDSGFYLCAWRSRTGGNYGYTFGSGTRLTVV.

The rearrangement links TRBV7-9 to TRBJ2-5, with D perhaps matching TRBD1 (5 bases). CDR3 size: 15 residues. Between the trimmed V and J ends, which lost 0 bases and 5 bases, there was a span of 13 bases. Germline V CDR1 and CDR2: SEHNR, FQNEAQ (reference sequence). CDR3 DNA: TGTGCCAGCAGCTTAGCTTCGGCAGGGTTTGAGACCCAGTACTTC. This translates into CASSLASAGFETQYF.